These 9 T cell receptor beta chains were all obtained from the same sample, sequenced in a study of cytomegalovirus exposure and HLA in healthy donors (dated by TCRdb to 2016 to 2017). The library was made by the immunoSEQ multiplex PCR assay. In its TCRdb copy, this immuneACCESS table keeps in-frame sequences only and misses some clones. Where compared with another copy, unresolved V genes explain less than half of these, and the others have no known cause. The sample table holds around 65,000 clones, of which about 91% were seen once. About 5.2% of the sample rests with the top ten. The sequenced material came from PBMCs. These TCRs come from a young man in good health and CMV-seropositive.

There are a few counts of this clone. For the CDR3, the DNA is TGTGCCAGCAGTTTTAGGGACAGCTACGAGCAGTACTTC. This encodes CASSFRDSYEQYF. The chain joins TRBV27 to TRBJ2-7; TRBD1 matches 7 bases. With 3 bases clipped from V and 3 bases from J, the junction kept 2 bases outside the gene matches. This CDR3 contains 13 residues. Germline V gives CDR1 MNHEY, CDR2 SMNVEV (reference sequence).

The rearrangement uses TRBV28 and TRBJ2-7; D is unclear. Trimming stripped 10 bases from V and 2 bases from J, with 18 bases between. This CDR3 is built from 14 residues. Per germline, CDR1 MDHEN and CDR2 SYDVKM. DNA of the CDR3: TGTGCCACATTTGACGAGGCGGTTACCTACGAGCAGTACTTC. Protein sequence: CATFDEAVTYEQYF. Full variable domain (outside the CDR3, taken from reference TRBV28 and TRBJ2-7): DVKVTQSSRYLVKRTGEKVFLECVQDMDHENMFWYRQDPGLGLRLIYFSYDVKMKEKGDIPEGYSVSREKKERFSLILESASTNQTSMYLCATFDEAVTYEQYFGPGTRLTVT.

The chain is built from TRBV11-2 and TRBJ1-5; 11 positions match TRBD1. V lost 5 bases, J lost 3 bases, and 6 bases stayed unmatched. CDR1 is SGHAT, CDR2 FQNNGV, per germline. The CDR3 contains 16 residues. CDR3 bases: TGTGCCAGCAGCCGGACAGGGGGCGCGATCAATCAGCCCCAGCATTTT. Encoded protein: CASSRTGGAINQPQHF. The whole variable domain, remainder taken from reference TRBV11-2 and TRBJ1-5, is EAGVAQSPRYKIIEKRQSVAFWCNPISGHATLYWYQQILGQGPKLLIQFQNNGVVDDSQLPKDRFSAERLKGVDSTLKIQPAKLEDSAVYLCASSRTGGAINQPQHFGDGTRLSIL.

The rearrangement links TRBV9 to TRBJ2-7; TRBD1 aligns across 8 bases. The CDR3 runs 12 residues. Per the germline V gene, CDR1 is SGDLS and CDR2 is YYNGEE. Trimming took 3 bases from V and 4 from J; bases not matched to a gene: 0. The chain's CDR3 is CASSGQGYEQYF. CDR3 coding DNA: TGTGCCAGCAGCGGACAGGGGTACGAGCAGTACTTC.

The CDR3, as DNA: TGCGCCAGCAGCCAACCCCGGGCTAGCGGGAGAAGGTATCAGTATTTT. Encoded protein: CASSQPRASGRRYQYF. V is TRBV4-1 and J is TRBJ2-3; 10 bases align to TRBD2. V dropped 2 bases and J dropped 12; count of bases not matched to a gene: 14. The CDR3 is 16 amino acids. Per germline, CDR1 MGHRA and CDR2 YSYEKL.

The chain links TRBV7-9 to TRBJ1-5; possible D gene TRBD1, 6 bases. CDR3 length: 18 residues. V was trimmed by 0 bases and J by 4 bases, leaving 19 bases between them. Germline V CDR1 and CDR2: SEHNR, FQNEAQ (reference sequence). In DNA form, the CDR3 reads TGTGCCAGCAGCTTAGCCGGAGGCGGGGGGGCCCTTAATCAGCCCCAGCATTTT. Its translation is CASSLAGGGGALNQPQHF.

This chain joins TRBV6-4 and TRBJ2-2; 7 bases match TRBD2. V shed 2 bases and J 6 bases; nucleotides not matched to a gene: 0. Germline loops: CDR1 MRHNA, CDR2 SNTAGT. The CDR3 is 13 amino acids. CDR3 loop: CASSDREAGELFF. CDR3 in DNA: TGTGCCAGCAGTGACCGGGAGGCCGGGGAGCTGTTTTTT.

The chain joins TRBV5-4 to TRBJ2-3; tentative D call: TRBD1 (5 bases). This CDR3 comprises 14 residues. Germline V lookup: CDR1 SGHNT, CDR2 YYREEE (reference sequence). Trimming stripped 2 bases from V and 1 base from J, with 8 bases between. The CDR3 coding sequence is TGTGCCAGCAGCTTAGACAGCCGCACAGATACGCAGTATTTT. Protein sequence: CASSLDSRTDTQYF.

The genes are TRBV12-5 and TRBJ2-3, with D uncertain. With 6 bases removed from V and 2 bases from J, the gap between germline ends came to 9 bases. The CDR3 sequence is 13 residues long. Germline values: CDR1 LGHNT, CDR2 FRNRAP. The CDR3 spells CASGTGSTDTQYF. The CDR3 nucleotides read TGTGCTAGTGGAACCGGGTCCACAGATACGCAGTATTTT.